The table lists the clone carrying this T cell receptor (beta chain) with a count of one. This record belongs to a study of cytomegalovirus exposure and HLA in healthy donors. Assay used: immunoSEQ multiplex PCR; TCRdb lists only in-frame clones, some missing. This table has more than 70,000 clones, over 90% appearing once. Sequencing was done on a sample of PBMCs. The clonotype comes from a woman under 30 in good health and CMV-seronegative.

CDR3 DNA sequence: TGCAGCGCTATCCCCGGAACCGATAAAGGGGCTGAGCAGTTCTTC. As protein: CSAIPGTDKGAEQFF. The V call is TRBV29-1, the J call TRBJ2-1; possible D gene TRBD1, 5 bases. The CDR3 is made up of 15 amino acids. Trimming removed 7 bases from V and 9 bases from J, with 25 bases in between. Germline V gene lookup returns CDR1 SQVTM and CDR2 ANQGSEA.